This TCR beta chain was observed in a study of blood T cells in healthy people across ages. Looking at the study overall: Template switching caught about one barcoded beta molecule for each two T cells. Whole-study findings and limits: Both naive CD4+ cell counts and diversity were greater in long-lived donors than in aged donors.

Next came a second PCR, run for 7 to 11 cycles, which used a sample-barcoded 5' primer along with a J-beta primer mix. Using its own MiXCR run on the 5' RACE reads, TCRdb lists one record per CDR3 protein. The profile shows approximately 1.5 million distinct CDR3 sequences, approximately 43% of them singletons. This CDR3 comprises 13 residues. The germline gives CDR1 SQVTM, CDR2 ANQGSEA. Trimming left V 3 bases short and J 4 bases short, with 13 bases between. This clonotype was seen many times. Antigen specificity is unknown. The chain joins TRBV29-1 to TRBJ2-7; the D gene is possibly TRBD1 (6 bases). The sample was blood. This receptor was identified in a woman aged 18-29 years in good health. The chain's CDR3 is CSVEDGQLYEQYF. Written as DNA, the CDR3 is TGCAGCGTTGAGGATGGACAGTTATACGAGCAGTACTTC.